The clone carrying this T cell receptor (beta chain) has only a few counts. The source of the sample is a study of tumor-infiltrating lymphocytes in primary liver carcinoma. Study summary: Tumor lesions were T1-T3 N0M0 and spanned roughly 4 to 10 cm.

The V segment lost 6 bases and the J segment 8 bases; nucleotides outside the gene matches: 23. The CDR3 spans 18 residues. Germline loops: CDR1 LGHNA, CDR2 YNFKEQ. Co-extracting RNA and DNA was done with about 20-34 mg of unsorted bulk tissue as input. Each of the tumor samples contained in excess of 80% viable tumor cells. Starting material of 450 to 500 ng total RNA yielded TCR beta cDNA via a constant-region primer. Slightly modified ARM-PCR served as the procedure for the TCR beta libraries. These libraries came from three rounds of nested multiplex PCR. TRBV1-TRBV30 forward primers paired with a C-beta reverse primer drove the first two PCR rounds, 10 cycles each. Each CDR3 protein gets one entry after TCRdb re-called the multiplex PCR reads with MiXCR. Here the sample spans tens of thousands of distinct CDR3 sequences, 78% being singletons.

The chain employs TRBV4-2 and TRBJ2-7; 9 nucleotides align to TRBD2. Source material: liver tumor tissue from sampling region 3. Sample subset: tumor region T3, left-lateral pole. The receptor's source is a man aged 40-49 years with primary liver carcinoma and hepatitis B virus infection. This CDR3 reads CASSGKPGLAGGPHKQYF. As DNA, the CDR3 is TGTGCCAGCAGTGGAAAACCAGGACTGGCGGGAGGGCCACACAAGCAGTACTTC.